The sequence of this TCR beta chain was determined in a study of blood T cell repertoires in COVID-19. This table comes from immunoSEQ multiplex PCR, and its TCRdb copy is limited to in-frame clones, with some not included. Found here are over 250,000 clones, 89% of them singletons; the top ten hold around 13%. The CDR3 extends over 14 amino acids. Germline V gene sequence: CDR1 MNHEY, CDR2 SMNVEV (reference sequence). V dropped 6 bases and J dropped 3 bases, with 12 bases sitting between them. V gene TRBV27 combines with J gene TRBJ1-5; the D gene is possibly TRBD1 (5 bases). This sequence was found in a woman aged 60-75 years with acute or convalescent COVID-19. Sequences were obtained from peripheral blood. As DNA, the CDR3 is TGTGCCAGCAGGCGCGACAGAACCAATCAGCCCCAGCATTTT. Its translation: CASRRDRTNQPQHF.